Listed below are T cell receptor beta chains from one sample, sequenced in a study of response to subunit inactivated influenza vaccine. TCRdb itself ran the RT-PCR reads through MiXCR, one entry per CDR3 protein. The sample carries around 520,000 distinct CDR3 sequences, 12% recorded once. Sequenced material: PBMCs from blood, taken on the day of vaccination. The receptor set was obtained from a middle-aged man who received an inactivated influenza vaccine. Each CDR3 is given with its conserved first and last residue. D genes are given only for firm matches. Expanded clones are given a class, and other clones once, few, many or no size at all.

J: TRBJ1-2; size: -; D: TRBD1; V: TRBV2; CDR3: CASSVRRTGEGYTF; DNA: TGTGCCAGCAGCGTTCGACGGACAGGAGAAGGCTACACCTTC
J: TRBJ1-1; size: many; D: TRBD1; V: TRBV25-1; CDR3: CASSEDRGGGTEAFF; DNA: TGTGCCAGCAGCGAGGACAGGGGAGGTGGCACTGAAGCTTTCTTT
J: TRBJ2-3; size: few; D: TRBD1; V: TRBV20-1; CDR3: CSALGPPDRDTQYF; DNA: TGCAGTGCCCTGGGACCCCCGGACAGGGATACGCAGTATTTT
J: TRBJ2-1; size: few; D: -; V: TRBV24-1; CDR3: CATSDTLHPSSYNEQFF; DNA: TGTGCCACCAGTGATACCCTACACCCGAGCTCCTACAATGAGCAGTTCTTC
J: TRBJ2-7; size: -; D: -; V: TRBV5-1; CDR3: CASSAGQPYEQYF; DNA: TGCGCCAGCAGCGCGGGACAGCCCTACGAGCAGTACTTC
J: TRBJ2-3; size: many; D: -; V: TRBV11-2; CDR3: CASSLGEGRWTDTQYF; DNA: TGTGCCAGCAGCTTAGGAGAAGGCCGGTGGACAGATACGCAGTATTTT
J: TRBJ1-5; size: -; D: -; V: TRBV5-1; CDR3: CASSLVGTQPQHF; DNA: TGCGCCAGCAGCTTGGTAGGGACTCAGCCCCAGCATTTT
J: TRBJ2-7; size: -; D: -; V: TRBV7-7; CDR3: CASSLEFGKQYF; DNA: TGTGCTAGCAGCTTAGAATTCGGCAAGCAGTACTTC
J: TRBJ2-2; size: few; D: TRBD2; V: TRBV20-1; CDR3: CSASPSGGRRYGELFF; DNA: TGCAGTGCTAGCCCCAGCGGGGGGCGACGTTACGGGGAGCTGTTTTTT
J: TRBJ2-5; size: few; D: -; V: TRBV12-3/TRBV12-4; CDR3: CASSWGAKETQYF; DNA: TGTGCCAGCAGTTGGGGGGCAAAAGAGACCCAGTACTTC
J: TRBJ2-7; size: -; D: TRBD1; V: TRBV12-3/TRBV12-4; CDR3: CASSSLRTGGLWEQYF; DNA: TGTGCCAGCAGTTCTTTACGAACAGGGGGCCTATGGGAGCAGTACTTC
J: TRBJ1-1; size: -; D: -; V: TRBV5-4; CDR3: CASSLRDTEAFF; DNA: TGTGCCAGCAGCTTACGCGACACTGAAGCTTTCTTT
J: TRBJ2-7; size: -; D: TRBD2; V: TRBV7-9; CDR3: CASSLPGLGSREQYF; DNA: TGTGCCAGCAGCCTGCCCGGACTAGGTAGTCGCGAGCAGTACTTC
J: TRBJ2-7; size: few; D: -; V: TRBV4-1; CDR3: CASSQDGARDLSYEQYF; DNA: TGCGCCAGCAGCCAAGATGGGGCTAGGGACCTCTCCTACGAGCAGTACTTC
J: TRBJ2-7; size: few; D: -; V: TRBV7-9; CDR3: CASSPLSHYEQYF; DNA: TGTGCCAGCTCTCCCCTCAGTCACTACGAGCAGTACTTC
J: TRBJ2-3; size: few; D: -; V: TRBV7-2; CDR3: CASGPRGYTQYF; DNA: TGTGCCAGCGGACCGAGGGGCTATACGCAGTATTTT
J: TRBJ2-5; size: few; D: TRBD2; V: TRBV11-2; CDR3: CASSLTPGLAGGETQYF; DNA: TGTGCCAGCAGCTTAACTCCGGGACTAGCGGGAGGAGAGACCCAGTACTTC
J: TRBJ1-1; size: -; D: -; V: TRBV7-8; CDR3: CASSLGSPRNTEAFF; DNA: TGTGCCAGCAGCTTAGGTAGCCCCCGGAACACTGAAGCTTTCTTT
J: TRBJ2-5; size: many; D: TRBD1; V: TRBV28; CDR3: CASSLGTGATEETQYF; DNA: TGTGCCAGCAGTTTAGGGACAGGGGCTACAGAAGAGACCCAGTACTTC
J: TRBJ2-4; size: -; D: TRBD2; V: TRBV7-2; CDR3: CASSRGLAGAGSIQYF; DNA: TGTGCCAGCAGCCGGGGACTAGCGGGAGCGGGGAGCATTCAGTACTTC
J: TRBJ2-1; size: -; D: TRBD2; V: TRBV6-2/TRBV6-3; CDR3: CASSKGAGVGSYNEQFF; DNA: TGTGCCAGCAGTAAGGGAGCGGGAGTCGGCTCCTACAATGAGCAGTTCTTC
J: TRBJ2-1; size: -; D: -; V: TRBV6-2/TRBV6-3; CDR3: CASSYSGGVWNEQFF; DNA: TGTGCCAGCAGTTACTCGGGGGGTGTTTGGAATGAGCAGTTCTTC
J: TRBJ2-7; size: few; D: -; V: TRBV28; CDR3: CASSPKGHTFYEQYF; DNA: TGTGCCAGCAGTCCCAAGGGACATACCTTTTACGAGCAGTACTTC
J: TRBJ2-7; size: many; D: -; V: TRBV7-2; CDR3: CASSNNYEQYF; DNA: TGTGCCAGCAGTAACAACTACGAGCAGTACTTC
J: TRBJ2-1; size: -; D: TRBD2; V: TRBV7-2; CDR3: CASSLAARLARYNEQFF; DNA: TGTGCCAGCAGCTTAGCTGCTCGACTAGCAAGGTACAATGAGCAGTTCTTC
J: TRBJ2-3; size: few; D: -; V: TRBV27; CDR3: CASSLFPGTDTQYF; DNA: TGTGCCAGCAGTTTATTCCCAGGCACAGATACGCAGTATTTT
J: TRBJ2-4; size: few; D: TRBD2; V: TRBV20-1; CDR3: CSAREPGLAGGRNIQYF; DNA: TGCAGTGCTAGAGAACCGGGACTAGCGGGGGGGCGTAACATTCAGTACTTC
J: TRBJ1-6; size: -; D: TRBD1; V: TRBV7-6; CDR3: CASRFTGAYNSPLHF; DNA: TGTGCCAGCAGGTTTACAGGGGCTTATAATTCACCCCTCCACTTT
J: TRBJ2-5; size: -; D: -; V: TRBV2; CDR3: CASSEGPLTGKETQYF; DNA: TGTGCCAGCAGTGAAGGGCCTCTAACGGGTAAAGAGACCCAGTACTTC
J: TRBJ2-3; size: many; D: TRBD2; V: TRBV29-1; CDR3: CSVGGGRAEGTDTQYF; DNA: TGCAGCGTTGGCGGCGGGAGGGCCGAAGGCACAGATACGCAGTATTTT
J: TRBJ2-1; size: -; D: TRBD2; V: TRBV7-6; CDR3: CASSLAGTSGAHSYNEQFF; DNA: TGTGCCAGCAGCTTAGCGGGGACTAGCGGGGCCCACTCCTACAATGAGCAGTTCTTC
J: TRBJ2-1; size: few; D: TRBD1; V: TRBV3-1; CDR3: CASSQERTGLYNEQFF; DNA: TGTGCCAGCAGCCAAGAACGGACAGGGTTGTACAATGAGCAGTTCTTC
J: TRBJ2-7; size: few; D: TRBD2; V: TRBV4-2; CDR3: CASSQVTGLAGALVF; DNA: TGTGCCAGCAGCCAAGTCACCGGACTAGCGGGAGCTTTGGTCTTC
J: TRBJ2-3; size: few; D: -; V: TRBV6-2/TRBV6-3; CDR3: CASSYQQGPKDTQYF; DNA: TGTGCCAGCAGTTACCAACAGGGACCAAAGGATACGCAGTATTTT
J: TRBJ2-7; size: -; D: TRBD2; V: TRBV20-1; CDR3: CSADRLAEAYEQYF; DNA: TGCAGTGCTGACCGACTAGCGGAGGCCTACGAGCAGTACTTC
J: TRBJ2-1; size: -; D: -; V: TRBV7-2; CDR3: CASSTTPGVNEQFF; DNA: TGTGCCAGCAGCACCACGCCGGGGGTAAATGAGCAGTTCTTC
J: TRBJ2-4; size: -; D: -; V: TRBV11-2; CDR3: CASSLVSRGGQTKNIQYF; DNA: TGTGCCAGCAGCTTAGTATCTAGGGGGGGGCAGACCAAAAACATTCAGTACTTC
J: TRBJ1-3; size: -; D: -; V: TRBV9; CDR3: CASSVDGAVGNTIYF; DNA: TGTGCCAGCAGCGTAGATGGGGCAGTGGGAAACACCATATATTTT
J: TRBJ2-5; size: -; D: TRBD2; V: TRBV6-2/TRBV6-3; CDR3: CASTSIFRRGMTETQYF; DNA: TGTGCCAGCACTAGTATCTTCCGGCGGGGGATGACAGAGACCCAGTACTTC
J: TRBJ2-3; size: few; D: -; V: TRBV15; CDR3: CATSRGRTPAVDTQYF; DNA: TGTGCCACCAGCAGAGGTCGGACACCGGCGGTGGATACGCAGTATTTT
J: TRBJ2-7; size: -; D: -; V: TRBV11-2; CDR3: CASSRQGEQYF; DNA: TGTGCCAGCAGCCGGCAGGGCGAGCAGTACTTC
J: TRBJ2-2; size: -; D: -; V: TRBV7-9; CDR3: CASSQTGSTGELFF; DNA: TGTGCCAGCAGCCAAACGGGATCCACCGGGGAGCTGTTTTTT
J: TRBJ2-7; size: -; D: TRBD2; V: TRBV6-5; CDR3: CASSSLGLAGGFYEQYF; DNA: TGTGCCAGCAGTTCCTTGGGACTAGCGGGAGGTTTCTACGAGCAGTACTTC
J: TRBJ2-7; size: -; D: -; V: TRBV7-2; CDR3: CASSLDGIVSYEQYF; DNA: TGTGCCAGCAGCTTAGACGGGATCGTCTCCTACGAGCAGTACTTC
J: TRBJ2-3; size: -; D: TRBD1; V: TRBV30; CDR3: CAWNRDRSIDTQYF; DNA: TGTGCCTGGAACCGGGACAGGTCGATAGATACGCAGTATTTT
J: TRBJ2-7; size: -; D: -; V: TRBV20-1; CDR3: CCASWGGARSYEQYF; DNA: TGCTGTGCTAGCTGGGGCGGGGCACGCTCCTACGAGCAGTACTTC
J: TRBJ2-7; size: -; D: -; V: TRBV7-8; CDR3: CASSFGRANEQYF; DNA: TGTGCCAGCAGCTTCGGCAGGGCCAACGAGCAGTACTTC
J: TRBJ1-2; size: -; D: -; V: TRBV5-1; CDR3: CASSPDHNYGYTF; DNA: TGCGCCAGCAGCCCTGACCATAACTATGGCTACACCTTC
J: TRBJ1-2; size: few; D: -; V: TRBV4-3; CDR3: CASSQEVTPNYGYTF; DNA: TGCGCCAGCAGCCAAGAGGTGACACCTAACTATGGCTACACCTTC
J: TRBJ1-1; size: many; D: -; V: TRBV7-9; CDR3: CASSLDLNTEAFF; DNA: TGCGCCAGCAGCTTGGATTTGAACACTGAAGCTTTCTTT